Each of the 2 T cell receptor beta chains below was sequenced from the same sample in a study of metastatic and nonmetastatic thyroid tumors. Thyroid surgery was performed in patients who had received no treatment beforehand. TCRdb re-processed the PCR reads through MiXCR. The sample holds around 46,000 clones, roughly 23% seen once. The sample taken for sequencing was blood. These receptors all come from a male donor with papillary thyroid cancer or a benign thyroid nodule (not recorded which). Some clones in this sample may be carry-over from other donors' samples.

This clone was observed many times. This chain joins TRBV5-1 and TRBJ2-7, with a possible D match to TRBD1 (5 bases). Germline V gene data show CDR1 as SGHRS and CDR2 as YFSETQ. There are 15 residues in the CDR3. Trimming stripped 0 bases from V and 2 bases from J, with 12 bases between. CDR3 sequence (DNA): TGCGCCAGCAGCTTGGTGCCAGGGAACACCTACGAGCAGTACTTC. Protein product: CASSLVPGNTYEQYF.

This clone was counted ten times or more. The chain uses TRBV6-1 and TRBJ1-2; TRBD1 aligns across 8 bases. Germline V lookup: CDR1 MNHNS, CDR2 SASEGT. The CDR3 length is 14 residues. The junction had 8 bases not matched to a gene; V was cut back by 3 bases and J by 8 bases. The DNA for the CDR3 is TGTGCCAGCAGTGACGACGGGACAGGAGGAGGCTACACCTTC. Amino acid sequence: CASSDDGTGGGYTF.